This TCR beta chain came from a study of blood T cell repertoires in COVID-19. The CDR3 spans 17 residues. After removal of 0 bases from V and 2 bases from J, the junction contained 6 bases not matched to a gene. CDR1 is LGHDT, CDR2 YNNKEL, per germline (reference sequence). Assay: immunoSEQ multiplex PCR; the TCRdb copy retains only in-frame clones and omits some. The table has about 160,000 clones, 80% to 90% seen once. This clonotype was sampled from a man aged 65 to 79 with acute or convalescent COVID-19. The sequenced material came from peripheral blood. V gene TRBV3-1 (or the pseudogene TRBV3-2) combines with J gene TRBJ2-3, with 9 bases aligning to TRBD2. In nucleotides, the CDR3 is TGTGCCAGCAGCCAAGAGGTAGCGGGAGCCCCCACAGATACGCAGTATTTT. It translates to CASSQEVAGAPTDTQYF.